These 27 T cell receptor beta chains originate from one sample sequenced in a study of T-cell reconstitution after alpha-beta-depleted transplantation in children. TCRbeta library preparation incorporated unique molecular identifiers. One entry per CDR3 protein, called by TCRdb with MiXCR from the PCR reads. The sample contains some 500,000 distinct CDR3 sequences, roughly 18% of which appear only once. The sample in question was PBMCs from the stem cell graft donor, obtained from the stem cell graft. The origin of the receptors is a human donor who donated a stem cell graft to a child with acute lymphoblastic leukemia.

This clonotype was observed a handful of times. The chain couples TRBV7-9 to TRBJ1-4, with unresolved D. Trimming pared 5 bases from V and 5 bases from J, leaving 18 bases between. The CDR3 spans 16 residues. Germline values: CDR1 SEHNR, CDR2 FQNEAQ (reference sequence). The CDR3 DNA follows: TGTGCCAGCAGCCCACTGGACCGAGAAAGAAATGAAAAACTGTTTTTT. This sequence encodes CASSPLDRERNEKLFF.

This clonotype was seen more than once but under ten times. The CDR3 loop is CASSQDQDSGSTGELFF. The CDR3 DNA follows: TGTGCCAGCAGCCAAGATCAGGATAGCGGGAGCACCGGGGAGCTGTTTTTT. This chain joins TRBV14 and TRBJ2-2; TRBD2 agrees at 9 bases. Germline V CDR1 and CDR2: SGHDN, FVKESK. Germline trimming cut 0 bases from V and 4 bases from J; bases unmatched to any gene: 6. The CDR3 contains 17 residues.

This clonotype was seen at least ten times. The chain couples TRBV27 to TRBJ2-7; no clear D. CDR3 length: 16 residues. Looked up from germline, CDR1 is MNHEY and CDR2 is SMNVEV (reference sequence). V was pared by 3 bases and J by 2 bases, with 17 bases between. The CDR3 region is CASSLMVAAFTYEQYF. The DNA for the CDR3 is TGTGCCAGCAGTTTGATGGTGGCAGCCTTTACCTACGAGCAGTACTTC.

The table lists this clonotype with a few counts. The chain couples TRBV18 to TRBJ2-7; D is perhaps TRBD1 or TRBD2 (5 bases each). The CDR3 covers 15 residues. CDR1 and CDR2 from the germline V gene are KGHSH and LQKENI. Trimming removed 6 bases at V and 5 bases at J, with 20 bases between. CDR3 residues: CASSQDPGLIDEQYF. As DNA, the CDR3 is TGTGCCAGCTCCCAGGACCCGGGGCTTATCGACGAGCAGTACTTC.

In this sample, this clonotype turned up a few times. The genes are TRBV5-1 and TRBJ2-7; D is perhaps TRBD2 (6 bases). The CDR3 is made up of 16 amino acids. CDR1 SGHRS and CDR2 YFSETQ come from the germline V gene. Trimming cost V 0 bases and J 1 base, with 14 bases left between them. The CDR3 coding sequence is TGCGCCAGCAGCTTGGCCCTTGAGGGGACTTCCTACGAGCAGTACTTC. Translated: CASSLALEGTSYEQYF.

This chain connects TRBV5-4 to TRBJ2-3, with D perhaps TRBD2 (6 bases). Trimming left V 9 bases short and J 4 bases short, with 21 bases between. The CDR3 runs to 15 residues. CDR1 is SGHNT and CDR2 is YYREEE in the germline V gene (reference sequence). The DNA for the CDR3 is TGTGCCACCGACGCGGGGCAGGGTGAGGCAGATACGCAGTATTTT. Encoded protein: CATDAGQGEADTQYF.

This clonotype has a handful of counts. The CDR3, as DNA: TGTGCCAGCAGCTTATCCAGAGGGGAAAAACTGTTTTTT. Its protein is CASSLSRGEKLFF. The J gene is TRBJ1-4, the V gene TRBV7-9; D is uncertain. Germline CDR1 and CDR2: SEHNR and FQNEAQ (reference sequence). Trimming took off 2 bases at V and 8 bases at J, with 9 bases between the two ends. This CDR3 spans 13 amino acids.

This clonotype appeared a few times. V and J are TRBV4-1 and TRBJ2-7; tentatively, D is TRBD1 (6 bases). Looked up from germline, CDR1 is MGHRA and CDR2 is YSYEKL. The CDR3 has 18 amino acids. V lost 0 bases and J lost 2, with 20 bases in between. The CDR3: CASSQDSHPGQFAYEQYF. CDR3 nucleotides: TGCGCCAGCAGCCAAGATTCTCACCCTGGACAGTTCGCCTACGAGCAGTACTTC.

This clonotype was recorded a few times. The gene calls are TRBV10-3 and TRBJ2-1; 12 bases match TRBD2. After removal of 0 bases from V and 3 bases from J, the junction contained 6 bases not matched to a gene. Germline-derived CDR1 and CDR2 are ENHRY and SYGVKD. The CDR3 contains 18 residues. DNA for the CDR3: TGTGCCATCAGTGAGTCGGGACTAGCGGGCTTTATCTACAATGAGCAGTTCTTC. Translation gives CAISESGLAGFIYNEQFF.

This clonotype was found a few times. V and J are TRBV3-1 and TRBJ2-1; possibly TRBD2 for D (6 bases). Trimming pared 4 bases from V and 0 bases from J, leaving 10 bases between. Germline CDR1 LGHDT, CDR2 YNNKEL (reference sequence). CDR3 length: 15 residues. The DNA for the CDR3 is TGTGCCAGCAGCCCTCTAGCGTACTCCTACAATGAGCAGTTCTTC. It encodes CASSPLAYSYNEQFF.

The J gene is TRBJ1-1, the V gene TRBV29-1, with TRBD1 as a possible D gene (5 bases). Trimming took off 7 bases at V and 1 base at J, with 10 bases between the two ends. The CDR3 consists of 12 residues. Per germline, CDR1 SQVTM and CDR2 ANQGSEA. The CDR3 sequence is CSGGRSNTEAFF. CDR3 DNA sequence: TGCAGCGGGGGACGGTCGAACACTGAAGCTTTCTTT. Full variable domain (missing parts from reference TRBV29-1 and TRBJ1-1): SAVISQKPSRDICQRGTSLTIQCQVDSQVTMMFWYRQQPGQSLTLIATANQGSEATYESGFVIDKFPISRPNLTFSTLTVSNMSPEDSSIYLCSGGRSNTEAFFGQGTRLTVV.

V and J are TRBV5-1 and TRBJ2-3; 11 bases are shared with TRBD2. Trimming cost V 4 bases and J 4 bases; bases outside gene matches: 5. CDR1 is SGHRS, CDR2 YFSETQ, per germline. The CDR3 covers 15 residues. CDR3 in amino acids: CASSALAGGSDTQYF. The CDR3 DNA reads TGCGCCAGCAGCGCTCTAGCGGGAGGTTCAGATACGCAGTATTTT.

The gene calls are TRBV27 and TRBJ2-7; D uncertain. This CDR3 contains 13 residues. Trimming cost V 6 bases and J 3 bases, with 12 bases left between them. Germline V gene lookup returns CDR1 MNHEY and CDR2 SMNVEV (reference sequence). Written as DNA, the CDR3 is TGTGCCAGCAGCCCTGGCACAAACTACGAGCAGTACTTC. Amino acid sequence: CASSPGTNYEQYF.

In its sample, this clonotype was seen a few times. The chain uses TRBV3-1 and TRBJ1-3; D gene uncertain. Germline CDR1 and CDR2: LGHDT and YNNKEL (reference sequence). V was cut by 1 base and J by 4 bases, with 17 bases left in between. The CDR3 length is 17 residues. CDR3 amino acids: CASSQGYLPDVGNTIYF. For the CDR3, the DNA is TGTGCCAGCAGCCAAGGGTACCTTCCGGACGTCGGAAACACCATATATTTT.

The CDR3 reads CSARGSGDPDTQYF. CDR3 nucleotides: TGCAGTGCTAGGGGGTCGGGAGACCCAGATACGCAGTATTTT. The chain has TRBV20-1 and TRBJ2-3, with a tentative D call TRBD2 (6 bases). From germline, CDR1 is DFQATT and CDR2 SNEGSKA (reference sequence). V was pared by 3 bases and J by 4 bases, with 14 bases between. The CDR3 sequence is 14 residues long.

The chain recombines TRBV20-1 with TRBJ1-1, with TRBD1 as a possible D gene (5 bases). The V gene's germline CDR1 is DFQATT and CDR2 SNEGSKA (reference sequence). The CDR3 covers 13 residues. Trimming removed 6 bases from V and 3 bases from J, with 14 bases in between. CDR3 region: CSAQGMGDTEAFF. For the CDR3, the DNA is TGCAGTGCCCAGGGAATGGGGGACACTGAAGCTTTCTTT.

The chain combines TRBV7-9 with TRBJ2-5, with 10 bases identical to TRBD2. CDR3 length: 14 residues. V lost 4 bases to trimming and J lost 3 bases; unmatched junction nucleotides: 2. Per the germline V gene, CDR1 is SEHNR and CDR2 is FQNEAQ (reference sequence). CDR3 coding DNA: TGTGCCAGCAGCTCAGGGACTAGCGAAGAGACCCAGTACTTC. Its translation is CASSSGTSEETQYF.

This clonotype has only a few counts. V gene TRBV15 combines with J gene TRBJ1-2, with D hard to call. Germline V CDR1 and CDR2: LNHNV, YYDKDF (reference sequence). V dropped 1 base and J dropped 6 bases, with 12 bases sitting between them. The CDR3 spans 14 residues. The CDR3 protein is CATSRGGDSDGYTF. As DNA, the CDR3 is TGTGCCACCAGCAGAGGTGGGGATTCTGATGGCTACACCTTC.

This clonotype appeared a few times. The rearrangement links TRBV9 to TRBJ2-1; D is tentatively TRBD1 or TRBD2 (6 bases each). Trimming took off 4 bases at V and 6 bases at J, with 14 bases between the two ends. Germline V gene data show CDR1 as SGDLS and CDR2 as YYNGEE. The CDR3 totals 14 residues. The CDR3 region is CASSPGAGSNEQFF. CDR3 in DNA: TGTGCCAGCAGCCCGGGGGCGGGAAGCAATGAGCAGTTCTTC.

This clonotype was observed a few times. J is TRBJ2-2 and V is TRBV29-1, with a tentative D call TRBD2 (5 bases). The germline gives CDR1 SQVTM, CDR2 ANQGSEA. Trimming left V 6 bases short and J 1 base short, with 6 bases between. This CDR3 region has 12 residues. The CDR3 DNA is TGCAGCGTCAGCGGGAACACCGGGGAGCTGTTTTTT. It encodes CSVSGNTGELFF.

This chain uses TRBV12-3 or TRBV12-4 with TRBJ1-5, with 12 bases that match TRBD1. This CDR3 has 16 residues. V gave up 6 bases and J gave up 6 bases; unmatched junction bases: 9. This CDR3 reads CASSRPGQGAFQPQHF. CDR3 sequence (DNA): TGTGCCAGCAGCCGCCCGGGACAGGGGGCCTTTCAGCCCCAGCATTTT.

This clonotype was seen a handful of times. V and J are TRBV2 and TRBJ1-2; 7 bases are a match to TRBD1. The CDR3 totals 17 residues. J gave up 4 bases and V 6 bases, and 17 bases lay outside the gene matches. Germline lookup yields CDR1 SNHLY and CDR2 FYNNEI. CDR3 amino acids: CASRDRDRSTYFYGYTF. CDR3 nucleotide sequence: TGTGCCAGCAGAGATAGGGACAGATCCACTTACTTCTATGGCTACACCTTC.

This clonotype was observed a few times. The rearrangement links TRBV5-1 to TRBJ2-3; 9 nucleotides line up with TRBD2. This CDR3 has 14 amino acids. CDR1 SGHRS and CDR2 YFSETQ come from the germline V gene. After removal of 2 bases from V and 3 bases from J, the junction contained 1 base not matched to a gene. CDR3 amino acids: CASSLSGRTDTQYF. CDR3 nucleotide sequence: TGCGCCAGCAGCTTAAGCGGGAGGACAGATACGCAGTATTTT.

This sequence joins TRBV5-1 and TRBJ2-7; no clear D. Germline CDR1 and CDR2: SGHRS and YFSETQ. V lost 1 base to trimming and J lost 0 bases, with 11 bases between them. The CDR3 length is 15 residues. The CDR3 region has the DNA TGCGCCAGCAGCTTGAACAGCCGGAGCTCCTACGAGCAGTACTTC. Its protein product is CASSLNSRSSYEQYF.

This clonotype showed up just once. The CDR3 DNA follows: TGCGCCAGCAGCCTCGACAGTCTTAACTATGGCTACACCTTC. Translation gives CASSLDSLNYGYTF. J is TRBJ1-2 and V is TRBV4-1, with D perhaps matching TRBD1 (5 bases). The V gene's germline CDR1 is MGHRA and CDR2 YSYEKL. The CDR3 length is 14 residues. V lost 4 bases and J lost 1, with 10 bases in between.

This clonotype was found a few times. The chain combines TRBV12-3 or TRBV12-4 with TRBJ1-2; D possibly corresponds to TRBD1 (5 bases). V was pared by 8 bases and J by 4 bases, with 14 bases between. The CDR3 is made up of 13 amino acids. The CDR3 DNA sequence: TGTGCCAGCGTCCGTGGGGGGATCTATGGCTACACCTTC. Amino acids: CASVRGGIYGYTF.

This clonotype was observed a few times. The chain uses TRBV13 and TRBJ2-5; D ambiguous. CDR3 length equals 12 residues. V lost 5 bases to trimming and J lost 0 bases, with 4 bases between them. CDR1 and CDR2 from the germline V gene are PRHDT and FYEKMQ (reference sequence). The CDR3 DNA is TGTGCCAGCAGCCCCAACCAAGAGACCCAGTACTTC. As protein: CASSPNQETQYF.